These T cell receptor beta chains were read from a single sample in a study of identical twins. TCRdb called the 5' RACE reads again in MiXCR, with one record for every CDR3 protein. Among around 530,000 distinct CDR3 sequences listed, 13% to 15% were seen once. The same sample was also used in a study of yellow fever vaccine responses in identical twins.

The sequenced sample consisted of CD4+ T cells sorted from blood. These receptors were collected from a woman between 18 and 29 years old in good health. The CDR3 runs from the conserved cysteine through the conserved F or W. D genes are given only for firm matches. Part of the rows lack a size; the others show once, few, many or a class for expanded clones.

-	TRBJ1-2	few	TRBV25-1	TGTGCCAGCAGTGAACCCCCCAACTATGGCTACACCTTC	CASSEPPNYGYTF
-	TRBJ1-2	-	TRBV5-2	TGCGCCAGTTTTCGCGGCGGATCTAACTATGGCTACACCTTC	CASFRGGSNYGYTF
TRBD1	TRBJ1-1	few	TRBV5-5	TGTGCCAGCAGCTCCGACAGGGGCACTGAAGCTTTCTTT	CASSSDRGTEAFF
TRBD1	TRBJ2-2	many	TRBV7-9	TGTGCCAGCAGCCCGGACAGGGGATGGAACACCGGGGAGCTGTTTTTT	CASSPDRGWNTGELFF
-	TRBJ2-3	-	TRBV7-2	TGTGCCAGCAGCTTTTGGCAGGTTAACACAGATACGCAGTATTTT	CASSFWQVNTDTQYF
TRBD2	TRBJ2-2	few	TRBV6-5	TGTGCCAGCAGTTATTCCCAGCGGGGCGCGAACACCGGGGAGCTGTTTTTT	CASSYSQRGANTGELFF
-	TRBJ2-5	few	TRBV24-1	TGTGCCACCAGGTTCGAGACCCAGTACTTC	CATRFETQYF
-	TRBJ2-5	-	TRBV19	TGTGCCAGTAGTAGATCGGAGCGCCAAGAGACCCAGTACTTC	CASSRSERQETQYF
-	TRBJ2-5	few	TRBV27	TGTGCCAGCAGTTCGCGGGCCGCCCAAGAGACCCAGTACTTC	CASSSRAAQETQYF
-	TRBJ2-2	-	TRBV12-3/TRBV12-4	TGTGCCAGCATGAGGGATAGTGGCACCGGGGAGCTGTTTTTT	CASMRDSGTGELFF
TRBD2	TRBJ2-1	-	TRBV20-1	TGCAGTGCTAGAGACTCCACCGGGACTAGGTACTACAATGAGCAGTTCTTC	CSARDSTGTRYYNEQFF
-	TRBJ1-2	many	TRBV28	TGTGCCAGCAGTTTAGCAGGATTAAACTATGGCTACACCTTC	CASSLAGLNYGYTF
-	TRBJ2-1	-	TRBV19	TGTGCCAGTGGGAGTAGCCGAGCCTATGAGCAGTTCTTC	CASGSSRAYEQFF
-	TRBJ1-4	few	TRBV6-1	TGTGCCAGCAGCCCGACAGTTGTGTACGAAAAACTGTTTTTT	CASSPTVVYEKLFF
-	TRBJ2-4	-	TRBV12-3/TRBV12-4	TGTGCCAGCAGTCCAGAGATAACCAAAAACATTCAGTACTTC	CASSPEITKNIQYF
TRBD1	TRBJ2-1	-	TRBV4-1	TGCGCCAGCAGCCAAGGGCCGCCACAGGGGGCGAACGGCAATGAGCAGTTCTTC	CASSQGPPQGANGNEQFF
TRBD2	TRBJ2-2	-	TRBV28	TGTGCCAGCAGTTTTTTCGGCGGGGGGGGTACCGGGGAGCTGTTTTTT	CASSFFGGGGTGELFF
-	TRBJ2-2	-	TRBV5-6	TGTGCCAGCAGCTTGGGGCTCAGCACCGCGAACACCGGGGAGCTGTTTTTT	CASSLGLSTANTGELFF
TRBD1	TRBJ1-1	few	TRBV7-2	TGTGCCAGCAGCTTCTACACCGGGTCTAACAGGGGAGCTTTCTTT	CASSFYTGSNRGAFF
-	TRBJ2-3	-	TRBV2	TGTGCCAGCAGTGAAGGTCCATGGTACGACTTGGGAGATACGCAGTATTTT	CASSEGPWYDLGDTQYF
TRBD1	TRBJ2-2	-	TRBV6-1	TGTGCCAGCAGCCCCGGGCGACAGGGGGCGAACACCGGGGAGCTGTTTTTT	CASSPGRQGANTGELFF
-	TRBJ2-7	-	TRBV2	TGTGCCAGCAGTGAAGCGCCGGACACCTACGAGCAGTACTTC	CASSEAPDTYEQYF
TRBD2	TRBJ2-2	-	TRBV3-1	TGTGCCAGCAGCCGAATGGGACTAGCGGGAAACCGGCCCACCGGGGAGCTGTTTTTT	CASSRMGLAGNRPTGELFF
TRBD2	TRBJ2-1	-	TRBV11-1	TGTGCCAGCCTTGGAGTAGCGGGGGGCTCTAGCTCCTACAATGAGCAGTTCTTC	CASLGVAGGSSSYNEQFF
TRBD1	TRBJ2-4	-	TRBV6-1	TGTGCCAGCAGTGCGACAGGGGTCGGAGTGGACATTCAGTACTTC	CASSATGVGVDIQYF
-	TRBJ1-2	few	TRBV5-1	TGCGCCAGCAGCTTCGAACAGGGTGCCTATGGCTACACCTTC	CASSFEQGAYGYTF
-	TRBJ2-2	many	TRBV5-5	TGTGCCAGCAGCTCACTCCGGGACACCGGGGAGCTGTTTTTT	CASSSLRDTGELFF
-	TRBJ2-1	-	TRBV7-2	TGTGCCAGCAGCTCTGCGACAGGCTTGAGCTCCTACAATGAGCAGTTCTTC	CASSSATGLSSYNEQFF
TRBD2	TRBJ2-3	-	TRBV20-1	TGCAGTGCTAGAGACCGACTAGCGCTGAGCACAGATACGCAGTATTTT	CSARDRLALSTDTQYF
TRBD2	TRBJ2-7	-	TRBV29-1	TGCAGCGTTGAAGTGGGCGGGAGGGGATACGAGCAGTACTTC	CSVEVGGRGYEQYF
-	TRBJ1-1	-	TRBV6-1	TGTGCCAGCAGCCCTACATGGAACACTGAAGCTTTCTTT	CASSPTWNTEAFF
-	TRBJ1-3	-	TRBV5-1	TGCGCCAGCAGCTCCTCCGGTATGAGGGCCTCTGGAAACACCATATATTTT	CASSSSGMRASGNTIYF
TRBD1	TRBJ2-6	-	TRBV10-3	TGTGCCATCAGTGGTACAGGACAGGCTGGGGCCAACGTCCTGACTTTC	CAISGTGQAGANVLTF
TRBD2	TRBJ2-7	-	TRBV27	TGTGCCAGCAGTTTAAGGGAGGGAACTAGGCAGTACTTC	CASSLREGTRQYF
-	TRBJ1-1	-	TRBV6-1	TGTGCCAGCAGCGTACACGTGAACACTGAAGCTTTCTTT	CASSVHVNTEAFF
TRBD2	TRBJ2-1	-	TRBV12-3/TRBV12-4	TGTGCCAGCAGTTTTTTGACCTTTAGCGGGAGAATGGGTAATGAGCAGTTCTTC	CASSFLTFSGRMGNEQFF
-	TRBJ1-3	-	TRBV2	TGTGCCACTACAGGGATCGCTGGAAACACCATATATTTT	CATTGIAGNTIYF
TRBD1	TRBJ2-2	-	TRBV15	TGTGCCACCAGCTCGCGGGACAGGGAAATCGCGAACACCGGGGAGCTGTTTTTT	CATSSRDREIANTGELFF
-	TRBJ2-3	-	TRBV5-1	TGCGCCAGCAAGAGGGTCTCTGGCACAGATACGCAGTATTTT	CASKRVSGTDTQYF
-	TRBJ2-5	few	TRBV29-1	TGCAGCGTTGGTCGAAGGGACTGGGGTGAGACCCAGTACTTC	CSVGRRDWGETQYF
-	TRBJ2-7	-	TRBV20-1	TGCAGTGCTAGAGATCTCGGAAGCTCCTACGAGCAGTACTTC	CSARDLGSSYEQYF
TRBD1	TRBJ1-3	-	TRBV6-5	TGTGCCAGCAGTTACACAGGACAGGGATTTGGAAACACCATATATTTT	CASSYTGQGFGNTIYF
-	TRBJ2-5	few	TRBV4-2	TGTGCCAGCAGCCAAGAATGGGGCAGAGGAGAGACCCAGTACTTC	CASSQEWGRGETQYF
TRBD2	TRBJ2-5	few	TRBV3-1	TGTGCCAGCAGCCGGTATGGGGGGGTACAAGAGACCCAGTACTTC	CASSRYGGVQETQYF
-	TRBJ2-3	-	TRBV3-1	TGTGCCAGCAGCCAAGCGGGAGCCGCCGCAGATACGCAGTATTTT	CASSQAGAAADTQYF
-	TRBJ1-5	few	TRBV12-3/TRBV12-4	TGTGCCAGTTTTCCCGACGGGGATCAGCCCCAGCATTTT	CASFPDGDQPQHF
-	TRBJ1-1	-	TRBV19	TGTGCCAGTAGTATACTGAACACTGAAGCTTTCTTT	CASSILNTEAFF
-	TRBJ1-2	few	TRBV6-1	TGTGCCAGCAGTGAAGCGCTTGTGTACAACTATGGCTACACCTTC	CASSEALVYNYGYTF
-	TRBJ2-6	few	TRBV13	TGTGCCAGCAGCTTGGAGGGCTTCTCTGGGGCCAACGTCCTGACTTTC	CASSLEGFSGANVLTF
-	TRBJ1-1	-	TRBV5-5	TGTGCCAGCAGCTCGGTGGACGGGCAACCTGAAGCTTTCTTT	CASSSVDGQPEAFF
-	TRBJ2-5	few	TRBV5-1	TGCGCCAGCAGCCCCTCACCGCAGGTCCAAGAGACCCAGTACTTC	CASSPSPQVQETQYF
-	TRBJ2-5	-	TRBV7-9	TGTGCCAGCACCCCGAGGCGCCTTCAAGAGACCCAGTACTTC	CASTPRRLQETQYF
TRBD2	TRBJ2-3	few	TRBV5-1	TGCGCCAGCAGCTGGAGACTAGCGGGAGGGAGCACAGATACGCAGTATTTT	CASSWRLAGGSTDTQYF
-	TRBJ2-5	many	TRBV12-3/TRBV12-4	TGTGCCAGCAGTTTAGACTTTTTGGAGACCCAGTACTTC	CASSLDFLETQYF
-	TRBJ2-3	few	TRBV6-4	TGTGCCAGCAGCTGGGTACCGACAGATACGCAGTATTTT	CASSWVPTDTQYF
TRBD2	TRBJ2-7	-	TRBV5-1	TGCGCCAGCAGCTTGGGGGGTCCTAGCGGGAGATACGAGCAGTACTTC	CASSLGGPSGRYEQYF